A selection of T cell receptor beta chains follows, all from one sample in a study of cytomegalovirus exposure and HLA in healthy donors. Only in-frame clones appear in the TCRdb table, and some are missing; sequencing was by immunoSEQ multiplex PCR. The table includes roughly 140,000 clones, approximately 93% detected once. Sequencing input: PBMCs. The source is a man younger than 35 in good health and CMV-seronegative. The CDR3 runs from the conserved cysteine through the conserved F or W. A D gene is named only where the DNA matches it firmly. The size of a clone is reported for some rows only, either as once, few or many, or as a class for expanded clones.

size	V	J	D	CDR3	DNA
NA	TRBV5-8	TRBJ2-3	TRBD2	CASSRSGRGTDTQYF	TGTGCCAGCAGCCGTAGCGGGAGAGGCACAGATACGCAGTATTTT
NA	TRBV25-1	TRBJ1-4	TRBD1	CASSEPGQANEKLFF	TGTGCCAGCAGTGAACCGGGACAGGCGAATGAAAAACTGTTTTTT
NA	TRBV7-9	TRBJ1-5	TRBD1	CASSQGGNQPQHF	TGTGCCAGCAGCCAGGGGGGCAATCAGCCCCAGCATTTT
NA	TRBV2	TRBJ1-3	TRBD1	CASSKGAGGNTIYF	TGTGCCAGCAGCAAGGGGGCCGGTGGAAACACCATATATTTT
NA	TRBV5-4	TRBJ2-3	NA	CASSVGGDTQYF	TGTGCCAGCAGCGTAGGCGGGGATACGCAGTATTTT
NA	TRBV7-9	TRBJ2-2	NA	CASSLDRPNTGELFF	TGTGCCAGCAGCCTAGACAGACCTAACACCGGGGAGCTGTTTTTT
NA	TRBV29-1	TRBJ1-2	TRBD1	CSVDAGGYGYTF	TGCAGCGTTGATGCAGGGGGCTATGGCTACACCTTC
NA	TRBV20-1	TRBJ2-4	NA	CSLGGVGIQYF	TGCTCCCTGGGAGGAGTGGGTATTCAGTACTTC
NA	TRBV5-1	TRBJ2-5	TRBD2	CASSLLAGDQETQYF	TGCGCCAGCAGCTTATTAGCGGGAGACCAAGAGACCCAGTACTTC
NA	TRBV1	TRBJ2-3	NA	CTSSQDGRLSGTSYTDTQYF	TGCACCAGCAGCCAAGATGGTCGTCTTTCTGGGACTAGCTATACAGATACGCAGTATTTT
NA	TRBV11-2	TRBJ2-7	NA	CASSSGTPYEQYF	TGTGCCAGCAGCTCGGGGACTCCATACGAGCAGTACTTC
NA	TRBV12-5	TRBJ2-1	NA	CASGLGAGKYNEQFF	TGTGCTAGTGGTTTGGGGGCTGGAAAATACAATGAGCAGTTCTTC
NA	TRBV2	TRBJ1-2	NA	CAARRGTRGYTF	TGTGCCGCTAGGAGGGGCACCCGGGGCTACACCTTC
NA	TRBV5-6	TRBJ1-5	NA	CASSTNSNQPQHF	TGTGCCAGCAGCACAAATAGCAATCAGCCCCAGCATTTT
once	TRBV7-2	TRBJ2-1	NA	CASSQLFYNEQFF	TGTGCCAGCAGCCAACTATTCTACAATGAGCAGTTCTTC
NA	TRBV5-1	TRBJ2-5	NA	CASSPLVEETQYF	TGCGCCAGCAGCCCCTTAGTAGAAGAGACCCAGTACTTC
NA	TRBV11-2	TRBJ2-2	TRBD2	CASSLVAGVTGELFF	TGTGCCAGCAGCTTAGTGGCGGGGGTCACCGGGGAGCTGTTTTTT
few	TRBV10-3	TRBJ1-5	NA	CAARDTDGNQPQHF	TGTGCCGCAAGGGACACCGACGGTAATCAGCCCCAGCATTTT
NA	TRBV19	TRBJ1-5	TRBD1	CASSGTGDNQPQHF	TGTGCCAGTAGTGGGACAGGGGACAATCAGCCCCAGCATTTT
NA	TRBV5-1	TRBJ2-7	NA	CASSLATGSSYEQYF	TGCGCCAGCAGCTTGGCCACAGGGAGCTCCTACGAGCAGTACTTC
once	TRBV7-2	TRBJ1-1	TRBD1	CASSPQGESTEAFF	TGTGCCAGCAGCCCTCAGGGGGAGAGCACTGAAGCTTTCTTT
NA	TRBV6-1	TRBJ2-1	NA	CASSADRSSYNEQFF	TGTGCCAGCAGTGCAGACAGGAGCTCCTACAATGAGCAGTTCTTC
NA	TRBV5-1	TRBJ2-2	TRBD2	CASSLTASGGANTGELFF	TGCGCCAGCAGCTTGACGGCTAGCGGGGGGGCGAACACCGGGGAGCTGTTTTTT
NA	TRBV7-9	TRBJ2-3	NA	CASSSVRDTQYF	TGTGCCAGCAGCTCGGTGCGGGACACGCAGTATTTT
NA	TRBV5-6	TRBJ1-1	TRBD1	CASSLVGDRGTEAFF	TGTGCCAGCAGCTTGGTGGGGGACAGGGGAACTGAAGCTTTCTTT
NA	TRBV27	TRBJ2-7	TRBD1	CASSWGQTYEQYF	TGTGCCAGCAGTTGGGGACAGACCTACGAGCAGTACTTC
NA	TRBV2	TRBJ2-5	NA	CASSEPTGQTKETQYF	TGTGCCAGCAGTGAACCTACCGGACAGACTAAAGAGACCCAGTACTTC
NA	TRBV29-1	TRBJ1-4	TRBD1	CSAKKEGQGALGEKLFF	TGCAGCGCAAAAAAGGAGGGACAGGGGGCGCTGGGTGAAAAACTGTTTTTT
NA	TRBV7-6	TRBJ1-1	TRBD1	CASSLGGGQGQREAFF	TGTGCCAGCAGCTTAGGGGGGGGACAGGGACAACGTGAAGCTTTCTTT
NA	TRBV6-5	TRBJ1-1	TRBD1	CASSYPGQGLTEAFF	TGTGCCAGCAGTTACCCTGGACAGGGCCTCACTGAAGCTTTCTTT
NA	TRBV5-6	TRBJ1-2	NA	CASSQTGANYGYTF	TGTGCCAGCAGCCAAACAGGAGCTAACTATGGCTACACCTTC
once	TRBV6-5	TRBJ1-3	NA	CASSYSAGAGNTIYF	TGTGCCAGCAGTTACTCGGCCGGGGCTGGAAACACCATATATTTT
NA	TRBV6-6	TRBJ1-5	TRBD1	CASSSTTGISNQPQHF	TGTGCCAGCAGTTCCACGACAGGGATAAGCAATCAGCCCCAGCATTTT
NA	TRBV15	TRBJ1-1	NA	CATSRGVAGNDTEAFF	TGTGCCACCAGCAGAGGGGTTGCGGGGAATGACACTGAAGCTTTCTTT
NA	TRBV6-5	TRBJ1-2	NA	CASSPQAGLLYGYTF	TGTGCCAGCAGTCCCCAAGCAGGGCTCCTTTATGGCTACACCTTC
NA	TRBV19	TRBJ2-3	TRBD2	CASSIDGAGGGTDTQYF	TGTGCCAGTAGTATAGATGGCGCGGGAGGAGGCACAGATACGCAGTATTTT
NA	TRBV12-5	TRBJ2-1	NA	CASGDLSGRSYNEQFF	TGTGCTAGTGGCGACCTTAGCGGAAGATCCTACAATGAGCAGTTCTTC
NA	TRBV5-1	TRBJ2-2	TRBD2	CASSMGLAGGRTGELFF	TGCGCCAGCAGCATGGGACTAGCGGGAGGACGAACCGGGGAGCTGTTTTTT
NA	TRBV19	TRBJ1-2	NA	CASTRGSPYGYTF	TGTGCCAGTACCCGAGGCAGCCCGTATGGCTACACCTTC
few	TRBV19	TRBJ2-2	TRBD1	CATNPNDPGHRGNTGELFF	TGTGCCACAAACCCCAATGACCCGGGCCACAGGGGCAACACCGGGGAGCTGTTTTTT
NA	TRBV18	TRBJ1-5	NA	CASSPQRDYNQPQHF	TGTGCCAGCTCACCACAGAGGGATTACAATCAGCCCCAGCATTTT
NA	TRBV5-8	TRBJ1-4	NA	CASSHNVLQNEKLFF	TGTGCCAGCAGCCACAACGTGCTTCAGAATGAAAAACTGTTTTTT
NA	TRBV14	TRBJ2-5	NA	CASSLFRGSQETQYF	TGTGCCAGCAGCCTTTTCAGAGGCAGTCAAGAGACCCAGTACTTC
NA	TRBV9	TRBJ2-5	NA	CASSTGLIKETQYF	TGTGCCAGCAGCACGGGACTGATAAAAGAGACCCAGTACTTC
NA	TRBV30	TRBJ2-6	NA	CAWTQAGANVLTF	TGTGCCTGGACACAGGCCGGGGCCAACGTCCTGACTTTC
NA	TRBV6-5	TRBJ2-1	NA	CASLQGTGEQFF	TGTGCCAGCCTGCAGGGGACGGGTGAGCAGTTCTTC
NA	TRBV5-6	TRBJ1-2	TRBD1	CASSLGTGAYGYTF	TGTGCCAGCAGCTTGGGGACAGGGGCCTATGGCTACACCTTC
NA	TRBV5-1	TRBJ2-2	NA	CASSLAYRVDTGELFF	TGCGCCAGCAGCTTGGCCTATAGAGTGGACACCGGGGAGCTGTTTTTT
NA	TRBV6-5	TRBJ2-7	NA	CASRPYSQAAYEQYF	TGTGCCAGCAGACCGTACAGTCAAGCCGCCTACGAGCAGTACTTC
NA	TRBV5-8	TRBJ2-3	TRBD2	CASSTVRTSGGTDTQYF	TGTGCCAGCAGCACCGTTCGGACTAGCGGGGGGACAGATACGCAGTATTTT
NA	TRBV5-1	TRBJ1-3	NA	CASSLAGPSPNYSGNTIYF	TGCGCCAGCAGCTTAGCAGGGCCTTCCCCAAACTACTCTGGAAACACCATATATTTT
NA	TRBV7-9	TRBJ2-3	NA	CASSLGSDYGTDTQYF	TGTGCCAGCAGCTTAGGTTCTGACTATGGCACAGATACGCAGTATTTT
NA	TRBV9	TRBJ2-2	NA	CASSVTDSSTGELFF	TGTGCCAGCAGCGTAACCGATAGTAGCACCGGGGAGCTGTTTTTT
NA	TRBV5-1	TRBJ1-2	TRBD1	CASRNRTGQGGGYTF	TGCGCCAGCAGAAATCGTACAGGACAGGGGGGCGGCTACACCTTC
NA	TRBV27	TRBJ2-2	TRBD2	CASKLAVDFAGELFF	TGTGCCAGCAAACTAGCGGTTGATTTCGCCGGGGAGCTGTTTTTT
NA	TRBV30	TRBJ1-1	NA	CAWSVEGGEAFF	TGTGCCTGGAGTGTAGAAGGAGGTGAAGCTTTCTTT
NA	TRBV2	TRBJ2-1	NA	CAHRGLTINNEQFF	TGTGCTCATAGGGGGTTGACGATAAACAATGAGCAGTTCTTC
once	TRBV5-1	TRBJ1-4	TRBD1	CASSLGTGRGEKLFF	TGCGCCAGCAGCTTGGGGACAGGAAGAGGTGAAAAACTGTTTTTT